The 28 T cell receptor beta chains reported below all come from one sample, sequenced in a study of blood T cells in healthy people across ages. Sample-barcoded 5' priming and a J-beta primer mix drove a second PCR of roughly 7 to 11 cycles. TCRdb reanalysed the 5' RACE reads using MiXCR and keeps one entry per CDR3 protein. This table has about 1.5 million distinct CDR3 sequences, approximately 39% appearing once. Sequenced input: blood. These receptors were obtained from a woman aged 18 to 35 in good health.

The chain combines TRBV12-3 or TRBV12-4 with TRBJ1-2; D is perhaps TRBD1 (6 bases). V shed 6 bases and J shed 9 bases, with 17 bases lying between them. The CDR3 is 13 amino acids. In DNA form, the CDR3 reads TGTGCCAGCAGATCAACAGGGTTAGTTAGCTACACCTTC. The encoded protein is CASRSTGLVSYTF.

The chain uses TRBV6-5 and TRBJ1-3, with D possibly TRBD1 on 6 matching bases. The CDR3 runs 14 residues. Germline CDR1 reads MNHEY; CDR2 reads SVGAGI. Trimming stripped 9 bases from V and 2 bases from J, with 14 bases between. CDR3 nucleotides: TGTGCCAGGCGGAAACAGGGACCTGGAAACACCATATATTTT. As protein: CARRKQGPGNTIYF.

The chain recombines TRBV7-2 with TRBJ1-1; no definite D call. The CDR3 loop spans 13 amino acids. With 5 bases removed from V and 4 bases from J, the gap between germline ends came to 11 bases. CDR1 is SGHTA and CDR2 is FQGNSA in the germline V gene. For the CDR3, the DNA is TGTGCCAGCAGCCCCAGGAGGGTCACTGAAGCTTTCTTT. Translating it yields CASSPRRVTEAFF.

This clonotype came up a few times. V gene TRBV5-1 combines with J gene TRBJ2-3, with 11 positions matching TRBD2. The V segment lost 4 bases and the J segment 1 base; nucleotides outside the gene matches: 5. This CDR3 is built from 16 residues. Germline V lookup: CDR1 SGHRS, CDR2 YFSETQ. The CDR3 DNA is TGCGCCAGCAGCACCGCACTAGCGGGAGGCACAGATACGCAGTATTTT. Protein sequence: CASSTALAGGTDTQYF.

V usage is TRBV12-3 or TRBV12-4 and J usage is TRBJ1-6; tentative D call: TRBD1 (6 bases). This CDR3 contains 16 residues. V gave up 3 bases and J gave up 7 bases, with 16 bases separating them. The CDR3 region has the DNA TGTGCCAGCAGTTTGGGGGGGGGCCATATAAATTCACCCCTCCACTTT. This codes for CASSLGGGHINSPLHF.

In its sample, this clonotype was seen many times. This chain connects TRBV4-1 to TRBJ2-3, with D perhaps TRBD1 (6 bases). The CDR3 is 15 amino acids. The germline V and J ends were trimmed by 2 bases and 1 base, with 10 bases remaining between them. Per the germline V gene, CDR1 is MGHRA and CDR2 is YSYEKL. The DNA for the CDR3 is TGCGCCAGCAGCCAATTAGGGGGAGGCACAGATACGCAGTATTTT. This gives the protein CASSQLGGGTDTQYF.

The chain carries TRBV3-1 and TRBJ2-3; D is possibly TRBD2 (5 bases). CDR3 length equals 14 residues. Trimming shortened V by 1 base and J by 2 bases, and 7 bases separated the two germline ends. CDR1 is LGHDT, CDR2 YNNKEL, per germline (reference sequence). CDR3 sequence (DNA): TGTGCCAGCAGCCAAGGGGAGTACACAGATACGCAGTATTTT. Protein: CASSQGEYTDTQYF.

This sequence joins TRBV9 and TRBJ2-3; 10 nucleotides agree with TRBD2. Germline CDR1 is SGDLS and CDR2 is YYNGEE. CDR3 length equals 16 residues. The J segment lost 4 bases and the V segment lost 6 bases, leaving 11 bases of the junction unmatched. The CDR3 DNA follows: TGTGCCAGCAACCTGGAAGCGGGGGGGATCGCAGATACGCAGTATTTT. Protein sequence: CASNLEAGGIADTQYF.

In its sample, this clonotype was seen a few times. The J gene is TRBJ2-7, the V gene TRBV4-1; D perhaps matches TRBD2 (5 bases). Looked up from germline, CDR1 is MGHRA and CDR2 is YSYEKL. This CDR3 has 14 residues. Trimming removed 3 bases from V and 0 bases from J, with 9 bases in between. The CDR3 DNA is TGCGCCAGCAGCCACGGACTGGTCTCCTACGAGCAGTACTTC. Translating gives CASSHGLVSYEQYF.

This chain links TRBV4-3 with TRBJ2-5; D might be TRBD2 (5 bases). Trimming shortened V by 3 bases and J by 3 bases, and 17 bases separated the two germline ends. The V gene's germline CDR1 is LGHNA and CDR2 YSLEER. There are 16 residues in the CDR3. Written as DNA, the CDR3 is TGCGCCAGCAGCCAGTCCCCCTACAACGGGAAAGAGACCCAGTACTTC. The encoded protein is CASSQSPYNGKETQYF.

The rearrangement links TRBV4-3 to TRBJ2-2, with D hard to call. The CDR3 covers 14 residues. Germline V gene sequence: CDR1 LGHNA, CDR2 YSLEER. V was trimmed by 1 base and J by 6 bases, leaving 9 bases between them. The CDR3: CASSQARNAGELFF. The DNA of the CDR3 is TGCGCCAGCAGCCAAGCTCGGAATGCCGGGGAGCTGTTTTTT.

This clonotype turned up a few times. The chain recombines TRBV27 with TRBJ2-1; D may correspond to TRBD1 or TRBD2 (7 bases each). From germline, CDR1 is MNHEY and CDR2 SMNVEV (reference sequence). The CDR3 consists of 15 residues. V gave up 3 bases and J gave up 4 bases, with 13 bases separating them. The CDR3 sequence is CASSFSGGEYNEQFF. The CDR3 DNA follows: TGTGCCAGCAGTTTTTCAGGGGGGGAATACAATGAGCAGTTCTTC.

The chain couples TRBV25-1 to TRBJ1-5; D is perhaps TRBD1 (6 bases). The germline V gene encodes CDR1 MGHDK and CDR2 SYGVNS. The CDR3 sequence is 14 residues long. V was trimmed by 3 bases and J by 1 base, leaving 7 bases between them. Written as DNA, the CDR3 is TGTGCCAGCAGTGACACAGGGAGCAATCAGCCCCAGCATTTT. Encoded protein: CASSDTGSNQPQHF. Filled out from reference TRBV25-1 and TRBJ1-5, the complete variable domain reads EADIYQTPRYLVIGTGKKITLECSQTMGHDKMYWYQQDPGMELHLIHYSYGVNSTEKGDLSSESTVSRIRTEHFPLTLESARPSHTSQYLCASSDTGSNQPQHFGDGTRLSIL.

This clonotype was recorded a few times. The chain's CDR3 is CAISEFGGVELPQHF. CDR3 nucleotides: TGTGCCATCAGTGAGTTCGGAGGTGTGGAGTTGCCCCAGCATTTT. This rearrangement joins TRBV10-3 to TRBJ1-5, with unresolved D. From germline, CDR1 is ENHRY and CDR2 SYGVKD. The CDR3 loop spans 15 amino acids. The V and J ends lost 1 base and 9 bases respectively, with 16 bases between them.

This clonotype was detected many times. The CDR3, as DNA: TGCAGCGTCTCAGCGGAGACCTACGAGCAGTACTTC. This sequence encodes CSVSAETYEQYF. This chain uses TRBV29-1 with TRBJ2-7, with D possibly TRBD2 on 5 matching bases. The V gene lost 6 bases and the J gene lost 2 bases, with 11 bases spanning the gap. The CDR3 is 12 residues long. CDR1 and CDR2 (germline): SQVTM, ANQGSEA.

This chain connects TRBV28 to TRBJ1-1; no reliable D call. This CDR3 spans 13 amino acids. Germline-derived CDR1 and CDR2 are MDHEN and SYDVKM. V gave up 7 bases and J gave up 3 bases, with 12 bases separating them. The CDR3 sequence is CASTLGGDTEAFF. The DNA of the CDR3 is TGTGCCAGCACCCTAGGTGGGGACACTGAAGCTTTCTTT.

The chain uses TRBV20-1 and TRBJ2-5; D remains ambiguous. V was clipped by 0 bases and J by 1 base, with 12 bases between them. The CDR3 contains 15 residues. Per the germline V gene, CDR1 is DFQATT and CDR2 is SNEGSKA (reference sequence). CDR3 sequence reads: CSARDLRRSQETQYF. In DNA form, the CDR3 reads TGCAGTGCTAGAGATCTGAGACGGAGCCAAGAGACCCAGTACTTC.

This sequence joins TRBV27 and TRBJ2-7; the match to TRBD1 covers 10 bases. Trimming removed 3 bases from V and 6 bases from J; junction bases left unmatched: 8. Germline CDR1 reads MNHEY; CDR2 reads SMNVEV (reference sequence). The CDR3 is made up of 15 amino acids. CDR3 nucleotide sequence: TGTGCCAGCAGTTTCCCCGGGACAGGGGTTTGCGAGCAGTACTTC. As protein: CASSFPGTGVCEQYF.

The sample holds a few counts of this clonotype. This chain joins TRBV12-3 or TRBV12-4 and TRBJ1-1; D gene uncertain. This CDR3 has 14 amino acids. The germline V and J ends were trimmed by 2 bases and 5 bases, with 12 bases remaining between them. In DNA form, the CDR3 reads TGTGCCAGCAGTTTAACAGTGATGGGGACTGAAGCTTTCTTT. As protein: CASSLTVMGTEAFF.

This clonotype has only a few counts. The CDR3 DNA reads TGTGCCAGCAGGTACCCGGGACAAGGAAATTCACCCCTCCACTTT. Its protein product is CASRYPGQGNSPLHF. This chain uses TRBV6-5 with TRBJ1-6; tentatively, D is TRBD1 (6 bases). This CDR3 contains 15 residues. Germline V gene data show CDR1 as MNHEY and CDR2 as SVGAGI. V lost 6 bases to trimming and J lost 7 bases, with 16 bases between them.

The chain joins TRBV20-1 to TRBJ2-5, with TRBD2 matching over 11 bases. V was clipped by 2 bases and J by 3 bases; unmatched bases: 2. The CDR3 sequence is 14 residues long. The germline V gene encodes CDR1 DFQATT and CDR2 SNEGSKA (reference sequence). The CDR3 bases are TGCAGTGCTAGACAGGGACTAGCGGAAGAGACCCAGTACTTC. This sequence encodes CSARQGLAEETQYF.

V and J are TRBV5-1 and TRBJ2-3; no firm D call. Germline V CDR1 and CDR2: SGHRS, YFSETQ. Deletions cut 5 bases from V and 5 bases from J, with 15 bases between. The CDR3 spans 14 residues. Written as DNA, the CDR3 is TGCGCCAGCAGAGAGTCAGCTACCGGAGATACGCAGTATTTT. Translation: CASRESATGDTQYF.

This clonotype was seen only a few times. This chain joins TRBV4-1 and TRBJ2-3; D is possibly TRBD1 or TRBD2 (6 bases each). The V and J ends lost 4 bases and 11 bases respectively, with 22 bases between them. CDR3 size: 15 residues. CDR1 is MGHRA, CDR2 YSYEKL, per germline. The CDR3 nucleotides read TGCGCCAGCAGCCTTAACCCGGGGGCCATCTGCGTGCAGTATTTT. As protein: CASSLNPGAICVQYF.

The rearrangement links TRBV20-1 to TRBJ2-7; possible D gene TRBD1, 7 bases. This CDR3 contains 14 residues. Germline loops: CDR1 DFQATT, CDR2 SNEGSKA (reference sequence). V lost 3 bases and J 3 bases, leaving 15 bases between the germline ends. The CDR3 reads CSAREGASYYEQYF. CDR3 nucleotides: TGCAGTGCTAGGGAGGGGGCCTCCTACTACGAGCAGTACTTC.

The J gene is TRBJ1-5, the V gene TRBV30; 10 bases are a match to TRBD1. Germline lookup yields CDR1 GTSNPN and CDR2 SVGIG (reference sequence). Trimming took 4 bases from V and 6 from J; bases not matched to a gene: 6. There are 14 residues in the CDR3. CDR3 DNA: TGTGCCTGGAACCGGGACAGGGGCGCTCAGCCCCAGCATTTT. Translated: CAWNRDRGAQPQHF.

Details on this clonotype: An end of the junction differs from the germline gene, which may be a read error. The chain recombines TRBV19 with TRBJ1-6; the D gene is possibly TRBD1 (5 bases). Germline CDR1 is LNHDA and CDR2 is SQIVND (reference sequence). CDR3 size: 13 residues. In DNA, the CDR3 is TGTGCCAGTAGTCGGGGGGTAAATTCACCCCCCCACTTT. Residues: CASSRGVNSPPHF.

This chain connects TRBV29-1 to TRBJ2-1, with D maybe TRBD1 (6 bases). V dropped 6 bases and J dropped 1 base, with 13 bases sitting between them. Germline V gives CDR1 SQVTM, CDR2 ANQGSEA. This CDR3 region has 14 residues. CDR3: CSVLRQESYNEQFF. CDR3 nucleotides: TGCAGCGTCCTGAGACAGGAGTCCTACAATGAGCAGTTCTTC.

This clonotype was seen a few times. V is TRBV6-6 and J is TRBJ1-4; D call uncertain. Trimming removed 4 bases at V and 3 bases at J, with 6 bases between. Germline lookup yields CDR1 MNHNY and CDR2 SVGAGI (reference sequence). This CDR3 has 13 amino acids. DNA for the CDR3: TGTGCCAGCAGTTTGGCGGCTAATGAAAAACTGTTTTTT. It specifies CASSLAANEKLFF.